This T cell receptor beta chain is from a study of blood T cells in healthy people across ages. A J-beta primer mix and a sample-barcoded 5' primer were used in a second PCR of roughly 6 to 11 cycles. CDR3-containing paired-end reads numbered at least 2.5 million in each sample. TCRdb used MiXCR to reprocess the 5' RACE reads, holding one entry per CDR3 protein. The table includes about 580,000 distinct CDR3 sequences, around 48% detected once. J lost 2 bases, V lost 4 bases, and 5 bases had no gene match. This CDR3 has 16 amino acids. This clonotype originated in an elderly man in good health. Specimen: blood. The V and J genes are TRBV12-3 or TRBV12-4 and TRBJ2-3; the match to TRBD2 covers 11 bases. The CDR3 here is CASSSGLAEITDTQYF. The CDR3 DNA follows: TGTGCCAGCAGTTCGGGACTAGCGGAGATCACAGATACGCAGTATTTT.